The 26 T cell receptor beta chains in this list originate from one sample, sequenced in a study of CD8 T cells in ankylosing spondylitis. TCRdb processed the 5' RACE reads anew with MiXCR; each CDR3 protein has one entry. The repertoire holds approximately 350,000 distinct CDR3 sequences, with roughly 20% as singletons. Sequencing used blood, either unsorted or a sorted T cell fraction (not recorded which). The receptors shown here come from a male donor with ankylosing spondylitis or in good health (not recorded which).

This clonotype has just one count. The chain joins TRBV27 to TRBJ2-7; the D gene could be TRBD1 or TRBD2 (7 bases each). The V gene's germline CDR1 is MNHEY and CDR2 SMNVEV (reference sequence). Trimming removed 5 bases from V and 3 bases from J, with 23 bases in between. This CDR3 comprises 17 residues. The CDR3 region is CASSRVGEGAKGYEQYF. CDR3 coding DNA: TGTGCCAGCAGTCGCGTTGGGGAGGGGGCAAAGGGCTACGAGCAGTACTTC.

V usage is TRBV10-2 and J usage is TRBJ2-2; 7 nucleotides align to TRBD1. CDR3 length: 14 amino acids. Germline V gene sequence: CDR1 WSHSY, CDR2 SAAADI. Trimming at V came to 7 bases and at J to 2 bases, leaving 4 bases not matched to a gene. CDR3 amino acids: CASIWDRNTGELFF. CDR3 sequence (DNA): TGCGCCAGCATTTGGGACAGAAACACCGGGGAGCTGTTTTTT.

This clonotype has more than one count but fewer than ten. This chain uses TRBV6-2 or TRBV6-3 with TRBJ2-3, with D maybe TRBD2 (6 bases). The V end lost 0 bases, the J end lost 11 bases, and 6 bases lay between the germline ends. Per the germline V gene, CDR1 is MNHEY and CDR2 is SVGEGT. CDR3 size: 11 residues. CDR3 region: CASSYSGGQYF. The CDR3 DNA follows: TGTGCCAGCAGTTACTCGGGGGGGCAGTATTTT.

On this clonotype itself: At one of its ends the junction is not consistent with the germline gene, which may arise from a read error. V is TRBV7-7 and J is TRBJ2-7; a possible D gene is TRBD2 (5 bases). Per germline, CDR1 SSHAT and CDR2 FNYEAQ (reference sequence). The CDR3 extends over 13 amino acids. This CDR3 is CASSLLGVNEQYF. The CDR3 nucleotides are TGTGCTAGCAGCTTACTCGGGGTTAACGAGCAGTACTTC.

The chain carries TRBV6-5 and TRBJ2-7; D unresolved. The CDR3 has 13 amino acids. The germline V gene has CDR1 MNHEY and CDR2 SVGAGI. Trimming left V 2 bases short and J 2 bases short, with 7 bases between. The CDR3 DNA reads TGTGCCAGCAGTTACGACGAAACCTACGAGCAGTACTTC. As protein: CASSYDETYEQYF.

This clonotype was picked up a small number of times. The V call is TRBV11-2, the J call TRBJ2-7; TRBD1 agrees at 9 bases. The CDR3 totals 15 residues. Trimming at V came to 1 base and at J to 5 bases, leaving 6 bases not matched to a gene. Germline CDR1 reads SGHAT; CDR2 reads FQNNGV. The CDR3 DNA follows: TGTGCCAGCAGCTTAGGAACTACAGGGGGCGACGAGCAGTACTTC. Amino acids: CASSLGTTGGDEQYF.

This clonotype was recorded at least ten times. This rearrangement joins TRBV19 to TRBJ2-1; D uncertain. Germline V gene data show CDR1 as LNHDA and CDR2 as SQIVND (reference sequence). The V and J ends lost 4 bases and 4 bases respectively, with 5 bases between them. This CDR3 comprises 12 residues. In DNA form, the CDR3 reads TGTGCCAGTAGTAGTCTATACAATGAGCAGTTCTTC. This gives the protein CASSSLYNEQFF.

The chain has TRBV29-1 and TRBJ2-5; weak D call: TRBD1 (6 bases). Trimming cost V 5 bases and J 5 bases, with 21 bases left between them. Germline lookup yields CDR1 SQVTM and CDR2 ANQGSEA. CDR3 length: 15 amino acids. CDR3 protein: CSVPPARGDLETQYF. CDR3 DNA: TGCAGCGTTCCCCCAGCCAGGGGCGATCTGGAGACCCAGTACTTC.

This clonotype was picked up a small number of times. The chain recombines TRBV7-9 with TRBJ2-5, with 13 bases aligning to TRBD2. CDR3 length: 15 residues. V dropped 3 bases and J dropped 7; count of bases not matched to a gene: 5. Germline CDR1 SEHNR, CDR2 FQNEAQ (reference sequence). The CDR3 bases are TGTGCCAGCAGCTTCCCCTGGACTAGCGGGGGGACCCAGTACTTC. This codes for CASSFPWTSGGTQYF.

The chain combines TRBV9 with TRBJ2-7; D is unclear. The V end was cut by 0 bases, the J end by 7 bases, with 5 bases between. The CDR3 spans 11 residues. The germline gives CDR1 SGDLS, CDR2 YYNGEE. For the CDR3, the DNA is TGTGCCAGCAGCGTAGGTCTTGAGCAGTACTTC. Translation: CASSVGLEQYF.

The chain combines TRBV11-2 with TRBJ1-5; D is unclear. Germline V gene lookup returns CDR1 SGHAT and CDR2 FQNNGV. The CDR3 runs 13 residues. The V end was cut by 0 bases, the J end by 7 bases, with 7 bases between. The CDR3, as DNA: TGTGCCAGCAGCTTAGAGGACTGGCAGCCCCAGCATTTT. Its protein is CASSLEDWQPQHF.

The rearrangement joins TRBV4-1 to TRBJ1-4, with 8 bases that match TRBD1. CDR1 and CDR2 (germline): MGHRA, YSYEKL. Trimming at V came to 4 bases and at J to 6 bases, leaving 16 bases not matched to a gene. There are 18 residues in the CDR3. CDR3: CASSPLNPSDRGYEKLFF. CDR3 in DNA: TGCGCCAGCAGCCCTCTAAACCCAAGCGACAGGGGTTATGAAAAACTGTTTTTT.

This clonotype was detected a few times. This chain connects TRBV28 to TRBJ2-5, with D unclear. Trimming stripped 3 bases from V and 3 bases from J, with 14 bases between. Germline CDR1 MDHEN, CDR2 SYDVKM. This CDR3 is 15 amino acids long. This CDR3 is CASSFEGSLEETQYF. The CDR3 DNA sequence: TGTGCCAGCAGTTTTGAAGGGTCGTTGGAAGAGACCCAGTACTTC.

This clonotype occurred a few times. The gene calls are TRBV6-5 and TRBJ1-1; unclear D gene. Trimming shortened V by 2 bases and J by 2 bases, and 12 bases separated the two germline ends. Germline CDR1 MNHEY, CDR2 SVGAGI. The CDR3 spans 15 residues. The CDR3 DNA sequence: TGTGCCAGCAGTTACGACCTGGGGAGAAACACTGAAGCTTTCTTT. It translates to CASSYDLGRNTEAFF.

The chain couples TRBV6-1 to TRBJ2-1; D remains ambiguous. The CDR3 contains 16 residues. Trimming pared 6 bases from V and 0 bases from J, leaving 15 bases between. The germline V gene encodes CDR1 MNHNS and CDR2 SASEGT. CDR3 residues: CASRPPPRSSYNEQFF. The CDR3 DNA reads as TGTGCCAGCAGGCCACCGCCCAGGAGCTCCTACAATGAGCAGTTCTTC.

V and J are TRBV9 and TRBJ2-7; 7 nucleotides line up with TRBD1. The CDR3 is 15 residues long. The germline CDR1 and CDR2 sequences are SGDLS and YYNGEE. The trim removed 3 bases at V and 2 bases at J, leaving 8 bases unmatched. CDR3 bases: TGTGCCAGCAGCGCCGGACAGGCGACCGCCTACGAGCAGTACTTC. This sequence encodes CASSAGQATAYEQYF.

CDR3 coding DNA: TGTGCCAGCAGCTTAAGAGACGCCTACGAGCAGTACTTC. Its translation: CASSLRDAYEQYF. The chain links TRBV7-9 to TRBJ2-7; D gene uncertain. Trimming stripped 2 bases from V and 2 bases from J, with 7 bases between. The CDR3 loop spans 13 amino acids. Germline V lookup: CDR1 SEHNR, CDR2 FQNEAQ (reference sequence).

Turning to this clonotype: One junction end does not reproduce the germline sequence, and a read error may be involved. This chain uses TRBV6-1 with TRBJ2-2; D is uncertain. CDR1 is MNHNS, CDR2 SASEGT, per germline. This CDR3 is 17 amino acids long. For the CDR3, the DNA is TGTGCCATCAGTGAAGCCGGTCGGGCCCTAAACACCGGGGAGCTGTTTTTT. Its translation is CAISEAGRALNTGELFF.

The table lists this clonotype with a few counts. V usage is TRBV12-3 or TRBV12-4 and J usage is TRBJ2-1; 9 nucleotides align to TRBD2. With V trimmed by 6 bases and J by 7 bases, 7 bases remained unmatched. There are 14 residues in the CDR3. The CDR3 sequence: CASSPPSGGNEQFF. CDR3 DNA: TGTGCCAGCAGCCCCCCCAGCGGGGGGAATGAGCAGTTCTTC.

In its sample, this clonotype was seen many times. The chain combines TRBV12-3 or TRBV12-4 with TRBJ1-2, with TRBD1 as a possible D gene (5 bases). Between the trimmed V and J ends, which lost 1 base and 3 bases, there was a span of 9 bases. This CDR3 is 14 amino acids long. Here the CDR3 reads CASSLGRVYYGYTF. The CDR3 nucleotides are TGTGCCAGCAGTTTAGGCAGGGTGTACTATGGCTACACCTTC.

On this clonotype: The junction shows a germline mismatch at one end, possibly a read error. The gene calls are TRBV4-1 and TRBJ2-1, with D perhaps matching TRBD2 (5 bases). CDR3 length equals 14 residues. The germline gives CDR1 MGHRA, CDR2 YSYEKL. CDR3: CASRQEGLEARQFF. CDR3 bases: TGCGCCAGCAGACAAGAAGGGCTGGAGGCGCGGCAGTTCTTC.

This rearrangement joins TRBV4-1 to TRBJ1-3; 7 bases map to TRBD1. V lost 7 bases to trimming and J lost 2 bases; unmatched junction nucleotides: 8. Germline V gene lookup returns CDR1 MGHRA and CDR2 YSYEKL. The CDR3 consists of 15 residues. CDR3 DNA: TGCGCCAGCACCAAAAAGGGGGCGGCTGGAAACACCATATATTTT. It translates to CASTKKGAAGNTIYF.

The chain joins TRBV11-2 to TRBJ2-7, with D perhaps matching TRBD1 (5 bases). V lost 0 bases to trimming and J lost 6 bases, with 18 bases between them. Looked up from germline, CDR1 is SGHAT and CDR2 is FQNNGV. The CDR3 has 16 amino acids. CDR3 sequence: CASSLESPPGWSEQYF. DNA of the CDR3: TGTGCCAGCAGCTTAGAATCGCCCCCAGGGTGGTCCGAGCAGTACTTC.

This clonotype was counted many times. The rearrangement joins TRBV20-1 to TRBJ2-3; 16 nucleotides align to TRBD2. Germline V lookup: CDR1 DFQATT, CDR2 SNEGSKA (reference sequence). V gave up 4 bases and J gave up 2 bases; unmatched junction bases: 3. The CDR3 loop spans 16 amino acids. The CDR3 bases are TGCAGTGCTACCGGGACTAGCGGGGGGGACACAGATACGCAGTATTTT. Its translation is CSATGTSGGDTDTQYF.

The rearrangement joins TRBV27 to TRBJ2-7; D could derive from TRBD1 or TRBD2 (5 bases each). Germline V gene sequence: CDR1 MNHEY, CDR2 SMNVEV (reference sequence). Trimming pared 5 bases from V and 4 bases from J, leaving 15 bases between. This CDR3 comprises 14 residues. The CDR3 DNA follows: TGTGCCAGCAGTCCCCGGGGACGAAGATACGAGCAGTACTTC. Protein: CASSPRGRRYEQYF.

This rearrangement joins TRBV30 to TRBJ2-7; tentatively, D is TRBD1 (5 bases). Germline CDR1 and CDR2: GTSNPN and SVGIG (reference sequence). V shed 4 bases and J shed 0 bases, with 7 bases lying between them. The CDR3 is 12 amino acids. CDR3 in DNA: TGTGCCTGGACGGACACCTCCTACGAGCAGTACTTC. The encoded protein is CAWTDTSYEQYF.